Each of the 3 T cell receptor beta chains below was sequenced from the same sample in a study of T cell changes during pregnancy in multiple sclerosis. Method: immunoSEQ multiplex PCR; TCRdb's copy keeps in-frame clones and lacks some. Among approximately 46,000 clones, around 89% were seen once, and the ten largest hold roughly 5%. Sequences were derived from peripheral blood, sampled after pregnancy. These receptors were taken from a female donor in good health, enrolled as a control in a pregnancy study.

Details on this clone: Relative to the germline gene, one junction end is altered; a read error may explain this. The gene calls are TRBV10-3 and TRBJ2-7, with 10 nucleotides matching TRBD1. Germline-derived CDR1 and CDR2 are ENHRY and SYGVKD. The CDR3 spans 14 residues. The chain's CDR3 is CVIRPGQGNGEQYF. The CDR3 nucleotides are TGTGTCATCAGGCCGGGACAGGGGAATGGCGAGCAGTACTTC.

The DNA of the CDR3 is TGCGCCAGCAGCCCCGAGCCCGGTCGGTTCACAGATACGCAGTATTTT. This codes for CASSPEPGRFTDTQYF. This rearrangement joins TRBV5-1 to TRBJ2-3; D gene uncertain. Germline assignment: CDR1 SGHRS and CDR2 YFSETQ. V gave up 4 bases and J gave up 2 bases, with 17 bases separating them. The length of the CDR3 is 16 residues.

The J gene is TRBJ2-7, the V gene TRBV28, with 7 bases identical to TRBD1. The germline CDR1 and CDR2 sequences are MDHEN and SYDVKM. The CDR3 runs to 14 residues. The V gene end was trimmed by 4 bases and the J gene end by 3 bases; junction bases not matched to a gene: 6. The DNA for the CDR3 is TGTGCCAGCAGTTCACCGGGACAGAGCTACGAGCAGTACTTC. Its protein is CASSSPGQSYEQYF.